The TCR beta chain under discussion was sequenced for a study of CD8+ T cells in alopecia areata. Looking at the study overall: Using the percentage of affected scalp area, treated patients' severity was scored.

Extracted RNA was reverse transcribed, and the resulting cDNA served as sequencing template. Repertoires were generated with immunoSEQ multiplex PCR, while TCRdb's copy carries only in-frame clones and drops some. The sample includes about 42,000 clones, roughly 92% of them seen just once. The CDR3 spans 17 residues. The germline V gene encodes CDR1 SEHNR and CDR2 FQNEAQ (reference sequence). Trimming took 5 bases from V and 0 from J; bases not matched to a gene: 9. The treatment here: oral pan-JAK inhibitor, 5-10 mg twice daily. It was from alopecia areata patients that lesional scalp punch biopsies and peripheral blood were collected. Using a FACSAria, the CD4+ and CD8+ T cells were sorted from the PBMCs.

This TCR was recovered from a human donor with alopecia areata. The input for sequencing was CD8+ T cells sorted from blood, taken at week 24, from a patient treated with tofacitinib. This chain joins TRBV7-9 and TRBJ2-1; TRBD2 aligns across 8 bases. CDR3 loop: CASSPAGGKGSYNEQFF. The CDR3 bases are TGTGCCAGCAGCCCGGCGGGGGGAAAGGGCTCCTACAATGAGCAGTTCTTC.